The 27 T cell receptor beta chains below were found in one sample sequenced in a study of CD4+ T cells in melanoma (dated by TCRdb to 2021 to 2024). Library preparation was by the immunoSEQ multiplex PCR assay. TCRdb retrieved this table from immuneACCESS and kept in-frame rearrangements only. Not all clones are present; in checked studies, unresolved V genes account for under half, and no reason is known for the remainder. The sample has over 100,000 clones on record, approximately 92% of them singletons. Roughly 3.1% of the sample is in the top ten clones. The specimen was peripheral blood. These receptors all stem from a human donor with melanoma.

This chain joins TRBV28 and TRBJ1-1; the D gene is possibly TRBD1 (5 bases). CDR1 and CDR2 (germline): MDHEN, SYDVKM. V lost 6 bases and J 8 bases, leaving 16 bases between the germline ends. The CDR3 runs to 13 residues. CDR3 coding DNA: TGTGCCAGCAGCCTGAGAGCCCAGGGAGAAGCTTTCTTT. This sequence encodes CASSLRAQGEAFF.

This clone was seen only once. The CDR3 DNA sequence: TGTGCCAGCAGTTCCACAGGGGCGGGCGGCTACACCTTC. This sequence encodes CASSSTGAGGYTF. The chain links TRBV27 to TRBJ1-2, with TRBD1 identical over 7 bases. The CDR3 consists of 13 residues. Germline loops: CDR1 MNHEY, CDR2 SMNVEV (reference sequence). The V segment lost 4 bases and the J segment 8 bases; nucleotides outside the gene matches: 7.

The rearrangement links TRBV4-1 to TRBJ1-1, with a tentative D call TRBD1 (6 bases). CDR1 and CDR2 (germline): MGHRA, YSYEKL. Trimming took 0 bases from V and 0 from J, leaving 11 bases between them. CDR3 length: 16 amino acids. CDR3 sequence reads: CASSQEGTGLNTEAFF. CDR3 in DNA: TGCGCCAGCAGCCAAGAAGGTACAGGGTTGAACACTGAAGCTTTCTTT.

CDR3 sequence: CASTPGQGYTYEQYF. DNA for the CDR3: TGTGCCAGTACCCCAGGACAGGGTTATACCTACGAGCAGTACTTC. The V and J genes are TRBV19 and TRBJ2-7; TRBD1 matches 8 bases. The length of the CDR3 is 15 residues. J gave up 2 bases and V 7 bases, and 10 bases lay outside the gene matches. Germline lookup yields CDR1 LNHDA and CDR2 SQIVND (reference sequence).

The J gene is TRBJ1-6, the V gene TRBV30; tentative D call: TRBD1 (6 bases). The ends were cut back, 1 base at V and 9 bases at J, with 10 bases in the middle. CDR1 is GTSNPN and CDR2 is SVGIG in the germline V gene (reference sequence). This CDR3 region has 13 residues. Here the CDR3 reads CAWSGGASSPLHF. CDR3 nucleotides: TGTGCCTGGAGTGGGGGGGCAAGTTCACCCCTCCACTTT.

This clone was seen just once. This chain uses TRBV7-6 with TRBJ2-3; no reliable D call. Looked up from germline, CDR1 is SGHVS and CDR2 is FNYEAQ. The germline V and J ends were trimmed by 5 bases and 7 bases, with 13 bases remaining between them. The CDR3 consists of 13 residues. Written as DNA, the CDR3 is TGTGCCAGCAGCGAGGCAACACGGAATACGCAGTATTTT. This gives the protein CASSEATRNTQYF.

This chain links TRBV2 with TRBJ1-2; the D is unclear. The V gene's germline CDR1 is SNHLY and CDR2 FYNNEI. The CDR3 spans 16 residues. Between the trimmed V and J ends, which lost 7 bases and 8 bases, there was a span of 26 bases. The CDR3: CASMRGPVDTYTGYTF. The CDR3 nucleotides read TGTGCCAGCATGAGAGGGCCGGTTGACACCTATACGGGCTACACCTTC.

This chain connects TRBV7-2 to TRBJ1-1; D unresolved. The germline gives CDR1 SGHTA, CDR2 FQGNSA. This CDR3 spans 13 amino acids. V was pared by 3 bases and J by 6 bases, with 11 bases between. CDR3 protein: CASSFPWTPEAFF. CDR3 nucleotide sequence: TGTGCCAGCAGCTTCCCTTGGACTCCTGAAGCTTTCTTT.

The rearrangement uses TRBV5-8 and TRBJ1-2, with D perhaps TRBD1 (5 bases). Germline CDR1 and CDR2: SGHTS and YDEGEE. The V end lost 0 bases, the J end lost 4 bases, and 10 bases lay between the germline ends. This CDR3 spans 14 amino acids. The CDR3 DNA sequence: TGTGCCAGCAGCTTGGGAGGGGCGAGCTATGGCTACACCTTC. It yields the protein CASSLGGASYGYTF.

In this sample, this clone turned up once. The chain uses TRBV27 and TRBJ2-1, with 12 bases lining up with TRBD2. This CDR3 has 14 residues. CDR1 and CDR2 from the germline V gene are MNHEY and SMNVEV (reference sequence). V was clipped by 0 bases and J by 12 bases; unmatched bases: 3. The CDR3 DNA reads as TGTGCCAGCAGTTTATCGCCTAGCGGGGGGGGGCAGTTCTTC. Translated, it gives CASSLSPSGGGQFF.

The chain joins TRBV5-4 to TRBJ2-5; D uncertain. V dropped 2 bases and J dropped 2 bases, with 16 bases sitting between them. CDR1 SGHNT and CDR2 YYREEE come from the germline V gene (reference sequence). This CDR3 has 16 amino acids. CDR3 nucleotides: TGTGCCAGCAGCTTAGAGTCGTCAAGGCAGCAAGAGACCCAGTACTTC. This codes for CASSLESSRQQETQYF.

This clone is a singleton in its sample. The chain combines TRBV7-2 with TRBJ1-2; 7 positions agree with TRBD1. Germline CDR1 is SGHTA and CDR2 is FQGNSA. This CDR3 has 14 residues. The V segment lost 0 bases and the J segment 3 bases; nucleotides outside the gene matches: 1. The CDR3 nucleotides read TGTGCCAGCAGCTTAGCTGGGACAGACTATGGCTACACCTTC. Amino acids: CASSLAGTDYGYTF.

The rearrangement joins TRBV19 to TRBJ2-7; maybe TRBD1 (5 bases). The CDR3 runs to 15 residues. Germline CDR1 and CDR2: LNHDA and SQIVND (reference sequence). Trimming shortened V by 0 bases and J by 3 bases, and 12 bases separated the two germline ends. Written as DNA, the CDR3 is TGTGCCAGTAGTATAGATCGGCAGGGATTCTACGAGCAGTACTTC. Amino acid sequence: CASSIDRQGFYEQYF.

CDR3 in DNA: TGTGCCACCAGCAGAGATCCCGCGGGGGGGCTATCGGATACGCAGTATTTT. It yields the protein CATSRDPAGGLSDTQYF. The V and J genes are TRBV15 and TRBJ2-3; TRBD2 matches at 9 bases. Germline CDR1 reads LNHNV; CDR2 reads YYDKDF (reference sequence). This CDR3 region has 17 residues. V lost 0 bases, J lost 6 bases, and 10 bases stayed unmatched.

The chain uses TRBV4-1 and TRBJ2-7, with D possibly being TRBD2 (5 bases). Germline V gene lookup returns CDR1 MGHRA and CDR2 YSYEKL. The CDR3 has 14 residues. V was trimmed by 1 base and J by 1 base, leaving 8 bases between them. In DNA form, the CDR3 reads TGCGCCAGCAGCCAAGTAACGGGATCCTACGAGCAGTACTTC. Its protein product is CASSQVTGSYEQYF.

The chain is built from TRBV7-8 and TRBJ2-5; D may be TRBD1 or TRBD2 (7 bases each). Germline V gene sequence: CDR1 SGHVS, CDR2 FQNEAQ. The CDR3 sequence is 16 residues long. Trimming left V 1 base short and J 5 bases short, with 17 bases between. DNA for the CDR3: TGTGCCAGCAGCTTAGTAGCAGGGGGGGGTTGGGAGACCCAGTACTTC. Its translation is CASSLVAGGGWETQYF.

The chain is built from TRBV7-2 and TRBJ2-7; D is unresolved. The germline CDR1 and CDR2 sequences are SGHTA and FQGNSA. This CDR3 is built from 14 residues. V lost 1 base, J lost 4 bases, and 11 bases lay in between. The CDR3 nucleotides are TGTGCCAGCAGCTTAGGCCTCGAACCTTACGAGCAGTACTTC. This sequence encodes CASSLGLEPYEQYF. The complete variable domain, with remaining parts taken from reference TRBV7-2 and TRBJ2-7, reads GAGVSQSPSNKVTEKGKDVELRCDPISGHTALYWYRQSLGQGLEFLIYFQGNSAPDKSGLPSDRFSAERTGGSVSTLTIQRTQQEDSAVYLCASSLGLEPYEQYFGPGTRLTVT.

The chain has TRBV7-6 and TRBJ1-1; D may be TRBD1 (5 bases). Trimming left V 5 bases short and J 3 bases short, with 10 bases between. The CDR3 contains 13 residues. Germline CDR1 and CDR2: SGHVS and FNYEAQ. The CDR3 nucleotides are TGTGCCAGCAGCCCGGGACGGTACACTGAAGCTTTCTTT. As protein: CASSPGRYTEAFF.

V and J are TRBV19 and TRBJ1-5; D gene unclear. V lost 4 bases to trimming and J lost 11 bases, with 15 bases between them. There are 13 residues in the CDR3. Looked up from germline, CDR1 is LNHDA and CDR2 is SQIVND (reference sequence). The DNA of the CDR3 is TGTGCCAGTAGTACCGATCTGAACCCAGCCCAGCATTTT. Its protein product is CASSTDLNPAQHF.

This clone was seen once. J is TRBJ2-1 and V is TRBV15; D is unresolved. Trimming took 3 bases from V and 10 from J, leaving 13 bases between them. Germline lookup yields CDR1 LNHNV and CDR2 YYDKDF (reference sequence). The CDR3 contains 13 residues. CDR3 amino acids: CATSSRLEREQFF. CDR3 in DNA: TGTGCCACCAGCAGCCGACTGGAGAGGGAGCAGTTCTTC. Full variable domain (rest looked up from reference TRBV15 and TRBJ2-1): DAMVIQNPRYQVTQFGKPVTLSCSQTLNHNVMYWYQQKSSQAPKLLFHYYDKDFNNEADTPDNFQSRRPNTSFCFLDIRSPGLGDTAMYLCATSSRLEREQFFGPGTRLTVL.

The genes are TRBV29-1 and TRBJ2-2; 7 positions match TRBD1. Germline CDR1 SQVTM, CDR2 ANQGSEA. CDR3 size: 14 residues. Trimming removed 5 bases from V and 1 base from J; junction bases left unmatched: 4. CDR3 nucleotides: TGCAGCGTTCGGCGACAGGGGAACACCGGGGAGCTGTTTTTT. Translating gives CSVRRQGNTGELFF.

On this clone itself: Other DNA sequences in the sample encode the same CDR3. The J gene is TRBJ1-3, the V gene TRBV5-1; D possibly corresponds to TRBD1 (5 bases). This CDR3 is built from 14 residues. Germline lookup yields CDR1 SGHRS and CDR2 YFSETQ. The V and J ends lost 4 bases and 0 bases respectively, with 8 bases between them. CDR3 bases: TGCGCCAGCAGCCTTGACAGCTCTGGAAACACCATATATTTT. Residues: CASSLDSSGNTIYF.

CDR3 in amino acids: CASSLTGTGQNEQFF. In DNA form, the CDR3 reads TGCGCCAGCAGCTTAACCGGGACAGGCCAGAATGAGCAGTTCTTC. The chain recombines TRBV5-1 with TRBJ2-1, with 8 bases matching TRBD1. The CDR3 is made up of 15 amino acids. J gave up 7 bases and V 2 bases, and 8 bases lay outside the gene matches. The germline V gene has CDR1 SGHRS and CDR2 YFSETQ.

The chain recombines TRBV7-6 with TRBJ2-1, with D uncertain. Trimming removed 5 bases at V and 6 bases at J, with 8 bases between. CDR1 and CDR2 from the germline V gene are SGHVS and FNYEAQ. The CDR3 loop spans 12 amino acids. Here the CDR3 DNA reads TGTGCCAGCAGCGAAATGGGCAATGAGCAGTTCTTC. It specifies CASSEMGNEQFF.

The chain combines TRBV7-3 with TRBJ2-3; no definite D call. In germline, CDR1 is SGHTA, CDR2 FQGTGA. The CDR3 covers 14 residues. Trimming removed 5 bases from V and 4 bases from J, with 13 bases in between. The CDR3 nucleotides read TGTGCCAGCAGCCCATACTTGGGTGCAGATACGCAGTATTTT. Protein: CASSPYLGADTQYF. The variable domain in full, completed from reference TRBV7-3 and TRBJ2-3, reads GAGVSQTPSNKVTEKGKYVELRCDPISGHTALYWYRQSLGQGPEFLIYFQGTGAADDSGLPNDRFFAVRPEGSVSTLKIQRTERGDSAVYLCASSPYLGADTQYFGPGTRLTVL.

V gene TRBV4-1 combines with J gene TRBJ2-2; 13 bases line up with TRBD2. The V gene end was trimmed by 5 bases and the J gene end by 4 bases; junction bases not matched to a gene: 10. CDR1 MGHRA and CDR2 YSYEKL come from the germline V gene. This CDR3 contains 18 residues. The CDR3, as DNA: TGCGCCAGCAGCTACGGACTAGCGGGAGAAGCCTTCACCGGGGAGCTGTTTTTT. Protein sequence: CASSYGLAGEAFTGELFF.

In DNA form, the CDR3 reads TGTGCCAGCAGTTTCGCTCAGAACACCGGGGAGCTGTTTTTT. This sequence encodes CASSFAQNTGELFF. The chain combines TRBV28 with TRBJ2-2; D not certain. CDR1 and CDR2 (germline): MDHEN, SYDVKM. Trimming took off 3 bases at V and 1 base at J, with 6 bases between the two ends. The CDR3 is 14 residues long.